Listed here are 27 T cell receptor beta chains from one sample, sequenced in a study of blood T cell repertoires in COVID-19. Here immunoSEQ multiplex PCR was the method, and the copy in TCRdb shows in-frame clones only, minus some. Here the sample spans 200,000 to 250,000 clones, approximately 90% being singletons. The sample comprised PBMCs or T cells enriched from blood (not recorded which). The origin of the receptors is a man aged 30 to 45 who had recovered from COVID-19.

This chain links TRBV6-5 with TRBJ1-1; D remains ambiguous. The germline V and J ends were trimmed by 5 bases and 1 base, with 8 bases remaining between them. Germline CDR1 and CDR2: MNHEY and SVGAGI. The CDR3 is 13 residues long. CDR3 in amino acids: CASSTPKNTEAFF. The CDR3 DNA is TGTGCCAGCAGTACTCCCAAGAACACTGAAGCTTTCTTT.

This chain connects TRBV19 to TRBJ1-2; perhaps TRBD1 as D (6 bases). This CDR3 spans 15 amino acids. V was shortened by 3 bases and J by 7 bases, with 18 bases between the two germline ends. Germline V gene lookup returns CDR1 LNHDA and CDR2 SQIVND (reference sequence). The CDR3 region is CASSIWVGAGAGYTF. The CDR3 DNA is TGTGCCAGTAGTATCTGGGTCGGGGCAGGGGCTGGCTACACCTTC.

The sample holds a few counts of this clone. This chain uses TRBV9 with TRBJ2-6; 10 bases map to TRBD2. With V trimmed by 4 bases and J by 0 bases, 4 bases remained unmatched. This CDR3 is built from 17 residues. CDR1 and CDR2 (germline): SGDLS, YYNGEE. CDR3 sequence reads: CASSLSGGLSGANVLTF. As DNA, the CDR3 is TGTGCCAGCAGCCTTAGCGGGGGGCTCTCTGGGGCCAACGTCCTGACTTTC.

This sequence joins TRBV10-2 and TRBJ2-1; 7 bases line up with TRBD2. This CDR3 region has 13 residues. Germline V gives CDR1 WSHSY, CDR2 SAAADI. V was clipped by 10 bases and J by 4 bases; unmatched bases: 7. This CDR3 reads CATRASGYNEQFF. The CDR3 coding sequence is TGCGCCACCCGAGCTAGCGGATACAATGAGCAGTTCTTC.

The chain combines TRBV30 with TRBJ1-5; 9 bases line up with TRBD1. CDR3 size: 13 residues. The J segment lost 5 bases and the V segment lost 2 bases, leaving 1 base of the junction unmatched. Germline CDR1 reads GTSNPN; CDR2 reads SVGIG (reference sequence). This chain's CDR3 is CAWSRQGDQPQHF. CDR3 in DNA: TGTGCCTGGAGTAGACAGGGGGATCAGCCCCAGCATTTT.

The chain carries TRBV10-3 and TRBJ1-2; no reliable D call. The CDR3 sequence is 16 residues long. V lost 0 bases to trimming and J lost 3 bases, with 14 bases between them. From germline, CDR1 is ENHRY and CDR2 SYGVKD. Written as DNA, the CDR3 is TGTGCCATCAGTGAGTCCCCACTGCAGGCCGACTATGGCTACACCTTC. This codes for CAISESPLQADYGYTF.

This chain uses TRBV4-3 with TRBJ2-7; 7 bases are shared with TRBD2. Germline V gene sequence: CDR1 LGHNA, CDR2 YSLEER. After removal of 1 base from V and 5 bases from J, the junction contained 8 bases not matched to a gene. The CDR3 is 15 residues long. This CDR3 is CASSQVWSGDHEQYF. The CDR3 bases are TGCGCCAGCAGCCAAGTCTGGAGCGGGGACCACGAGCAGTACTTC.

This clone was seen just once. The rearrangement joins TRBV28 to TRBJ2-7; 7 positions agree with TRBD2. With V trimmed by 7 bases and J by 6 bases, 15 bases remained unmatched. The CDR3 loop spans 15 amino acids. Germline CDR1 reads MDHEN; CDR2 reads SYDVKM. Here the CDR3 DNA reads TGTGCCAGCAAAACCGGGACTACCGATCGGCTCGAGCAGTACTTC. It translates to CASKTGTTDRLEQYF.

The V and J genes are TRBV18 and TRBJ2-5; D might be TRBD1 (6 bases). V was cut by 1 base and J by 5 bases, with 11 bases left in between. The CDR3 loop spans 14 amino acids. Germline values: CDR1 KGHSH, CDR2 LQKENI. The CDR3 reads CASSPRGRGETQYF. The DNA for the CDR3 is TGTGCCAGCTCACCACGGGGAAGGGGGGAGACCCAGTACTTC.

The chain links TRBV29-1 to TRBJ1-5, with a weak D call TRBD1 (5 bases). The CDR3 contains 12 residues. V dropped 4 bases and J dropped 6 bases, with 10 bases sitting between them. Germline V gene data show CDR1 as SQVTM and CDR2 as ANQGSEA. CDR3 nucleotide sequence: TGCAGCGTTGGCCAGGGAACTCAGCCCCAGCATTTT. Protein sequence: CSVGQGTQPQHF.

The CDR3 sequence is CATRRGQGLETQYF. The CDR3 DNA sequence: TGTGCCACACGGCGGGGGCAGGGGCTAGAGACCCAGTACTTC. The V call is TRBV7-2, the J call TRBJ2-5, with a tentative D call TRBD2 (7 bases). The germline V gene has CDR1 SGHTA and CDR2 FQGNSA. This CDR3 region has 14 residues. Trimming removed 10 bases from V and 4 bases from J, with 19 bases in between.

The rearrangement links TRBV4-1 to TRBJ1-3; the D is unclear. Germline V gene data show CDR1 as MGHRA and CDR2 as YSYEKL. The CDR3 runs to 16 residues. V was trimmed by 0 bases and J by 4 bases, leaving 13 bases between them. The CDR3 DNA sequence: TGCGCCAGCAGCCAAGAGGGAGTTGGGAGGGGAAACACCATATATTTT. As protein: CASSQEGVGRGNTIYF.

The CDR3, as DNA: TGTGCCAGCAGTTATGCAGGGTCCCAACAAGCTAACTATGGCTACACCTTC. It translates to CASSYAGSQQANYGYTF. The chain couples TRBV28 to TRBJ1-2; tentative D call: TRBD1 (5 bases). In germline, CDR1 is MDHEN, CDR2 SYDVKM. Trimming took 4 bases from V and 0 from J, leaving 18 bases between them. The CDR3 loop spans 17 amino acids.

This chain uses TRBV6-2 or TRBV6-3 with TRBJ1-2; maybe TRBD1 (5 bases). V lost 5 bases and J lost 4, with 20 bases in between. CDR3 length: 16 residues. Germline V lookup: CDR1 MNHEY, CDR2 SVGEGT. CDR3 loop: CASSPGTGPKLYGYTF. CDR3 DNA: TGTGCCAGCAGTCCGGGGACTGGCCCGAAACTCTATGGCTACACCTTC.

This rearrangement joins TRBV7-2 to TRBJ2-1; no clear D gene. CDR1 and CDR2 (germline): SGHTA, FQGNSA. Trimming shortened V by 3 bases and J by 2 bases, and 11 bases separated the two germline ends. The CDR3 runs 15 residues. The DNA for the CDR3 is TGTGCCAGCAGCTTTCAACTCAACGCCTACAATGAGCAGTTCTTC. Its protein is CASSFQLNAYNEQFF.

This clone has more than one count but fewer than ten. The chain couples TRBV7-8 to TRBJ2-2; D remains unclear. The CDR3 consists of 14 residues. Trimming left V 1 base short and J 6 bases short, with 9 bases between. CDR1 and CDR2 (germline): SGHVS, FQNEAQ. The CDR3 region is CASSLVSVSGELFF. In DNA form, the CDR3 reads TGTGCCAGCAGCTTAGTATCGGTATCCGGGGAGCTGTTTTTT.

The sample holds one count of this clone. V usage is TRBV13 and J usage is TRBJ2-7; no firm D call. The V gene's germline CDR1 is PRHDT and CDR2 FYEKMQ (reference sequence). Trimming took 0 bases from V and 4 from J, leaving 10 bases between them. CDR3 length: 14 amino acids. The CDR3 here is CASSLGLASYEQYF. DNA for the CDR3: TGTGCCAGCAGCTTAGGTTTGGCTAGTTACGAGCAGTACTTC.

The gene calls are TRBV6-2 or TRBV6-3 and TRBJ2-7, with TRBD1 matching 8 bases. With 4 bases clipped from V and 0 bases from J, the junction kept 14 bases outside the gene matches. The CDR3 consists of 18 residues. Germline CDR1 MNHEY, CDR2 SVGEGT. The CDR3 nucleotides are TGTGCCAGCAGTTTCTCGAATTTCCGGGACAGGTACTCCTACGAGCAGTACTTC. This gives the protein CASSFSNFRDRYSYEQYF.

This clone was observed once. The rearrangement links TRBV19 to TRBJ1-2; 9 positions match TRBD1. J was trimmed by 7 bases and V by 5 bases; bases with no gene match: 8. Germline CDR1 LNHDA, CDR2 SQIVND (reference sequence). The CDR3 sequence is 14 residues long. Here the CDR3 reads CASSPTGGPAGYTF. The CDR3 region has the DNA TGTGCCAGTAGTCCCACAGGGGGCCCGGCTGGCTACACCTTC.

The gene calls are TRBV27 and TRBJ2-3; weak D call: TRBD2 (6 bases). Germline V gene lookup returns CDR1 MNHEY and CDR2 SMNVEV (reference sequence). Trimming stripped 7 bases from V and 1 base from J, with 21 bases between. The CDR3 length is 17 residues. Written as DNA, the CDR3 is TGTGCCAGCAAAGTCGGTGGGGGGAGTTACCGCACAGATACGCAGTATTTT. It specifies CASKVGGGSYRTDTQYF.

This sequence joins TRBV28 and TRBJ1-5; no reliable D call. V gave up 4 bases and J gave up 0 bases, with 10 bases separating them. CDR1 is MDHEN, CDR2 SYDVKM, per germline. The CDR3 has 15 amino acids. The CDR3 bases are TGTGCCAGCAGTTGGAGCCAGAATAGCAATCAGCCCCAGCATTTT. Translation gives CASSWSQNSNQPQHF.

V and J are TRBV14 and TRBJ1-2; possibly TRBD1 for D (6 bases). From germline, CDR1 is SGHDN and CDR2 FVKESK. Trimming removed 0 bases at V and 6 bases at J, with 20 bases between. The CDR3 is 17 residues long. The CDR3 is CASSQEQWAGRGNGYTF. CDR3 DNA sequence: TGTGCCAGCAGCCAAGAGCAATGGGCGGGCAGGGGCAATGGCTACACCTTC. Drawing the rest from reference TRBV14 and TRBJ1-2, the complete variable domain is EAGVTQFPSHSVIEKGQTVTLRCDPISGHDNLYWYRRVMGKEIKFLLHFVKESKQDESGMPNNRFLAERTGGTYSTLKVQPAELEDSGVYFCASSQEQWAGRGNGYTFGSGTRLTVV.

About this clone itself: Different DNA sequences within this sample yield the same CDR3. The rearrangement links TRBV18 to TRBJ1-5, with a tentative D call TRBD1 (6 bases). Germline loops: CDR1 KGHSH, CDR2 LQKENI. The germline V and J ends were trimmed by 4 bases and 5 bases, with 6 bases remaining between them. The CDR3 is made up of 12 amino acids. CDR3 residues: CASSRTDQPQHF. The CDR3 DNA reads TGTGCCAGCTCACGGACAGATCAGCCCCAGCATTTT.

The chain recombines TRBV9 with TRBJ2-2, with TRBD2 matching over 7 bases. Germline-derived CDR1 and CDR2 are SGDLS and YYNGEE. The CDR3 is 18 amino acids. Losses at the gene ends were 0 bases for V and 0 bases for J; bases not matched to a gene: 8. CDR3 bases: TGTGCCAGCAGCGTAGATTTTACGGGGGGAGCGAACACCGGGGAGCTGTTTTTT. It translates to CASSVDFTGGANTGELFF. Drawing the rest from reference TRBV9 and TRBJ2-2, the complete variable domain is DSGVTQTPKHLITATGQRVTLRCSPRSGDLSVYWYQQSLDQGLQFLIQYYNGEERAKGNILERFSAQQFPDLHSELNLSSLELGDSALYFCASSVDFTGGANTGELFFGEGSRLTVL.

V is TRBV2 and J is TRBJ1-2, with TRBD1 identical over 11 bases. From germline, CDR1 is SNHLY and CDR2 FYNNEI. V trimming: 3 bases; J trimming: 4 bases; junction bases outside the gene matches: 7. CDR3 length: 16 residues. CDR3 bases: TGTGCCAGCAGTGATCTGGCGGGACAGGGGGTCTATGGCTACACCTTC. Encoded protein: CASSDLAGQGVYGYTF.

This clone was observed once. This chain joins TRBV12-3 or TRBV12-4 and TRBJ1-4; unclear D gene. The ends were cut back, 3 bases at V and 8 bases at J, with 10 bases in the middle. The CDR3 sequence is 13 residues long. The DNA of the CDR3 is TGTGCCAGCAGTTTCTTCATCCGGGAAAAACTGTTTTTT. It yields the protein CASSFFIREKLFF.

This CDR3 is CATLTGGYTEAFF. CDR3 nucleotide sequence: TGTGCCACCCTTACAGGGGGATACACTGAAGCTTTCTTT. The chain uses TRBV19 and TRBJ1-1; 8 nucleotides line up with TRBD1. The trim removed 10 bases at V and 3 bases at J, leaving 7 bases unmatched. In germline, CDR1 is LNHDA, CDR2 SQIVND (reference sequence). This CDR3 is 13 amino acids long.